Sequencing of this T cell receptor beta chain was carried out in a study of T cells after yellow fever vaccination. In making TCR cDNA, 5'RACE template switching added a universal primer site and UMIs to it. TCRdb re-called the 5' RACE reads with MiXCR, one entry per CDR3 protein. The table shows about 360,000 distinct CDR3 sequences, with roughly 6.2% occurring only once. At least ten counts were recorded for this clonotype. The material sequenced was PBMCs, taken 5 days after the yellow fever booster vaccination. The TCR was taken from a man under 40 who received the YFV17D yellow fever vaccine.

The chain's CDR3 is CAISVDNYGYTF. CDR3 coding DNA: TGTGCCATCAGTGTTGATAACTATGGCTACACCTTC. This rearrangement joins TRBV10-3 to TRBJ1-2; D is ambiguous. Trimming left V 4 bases short and J 1 base short, with 4 bases between. Germline-derived CDR1 and CDR2 are ENHRY and SYGVKD. The CDR3 has 12 residues.